The clone carrying this TCR beta chain was detected a few times. Antigen specificity is unknown. An Oncomine TCR Beta short-read assay was used to sequence the DNA from cultured CD4+ T cells. Each CDR3 protein gets one entry after TCRdb re-called the PCR reads with MiXCR. The sample includes around 30,000 distinct CDR3 sequences, 36% seen only once; the top ten take approximately 3.6%. This entry comes from a study of vaccination and CD4 T cells after COVID-19. The time point was: late sampling 161 to 241 days after vaccination in three convalescent patients. Treatment: approximately nine-day PBMC culture with coronavirus spike peptide pools or control peptides (ViraFEST assay). With 4 bases removed from V and 7 bases from J, the gap between germline ends came to 7 bases. Looked up from germline, CDR1 is WNHNN and CDR2 is SYGVQD (reference sequence). The length of the CDR3 is 11 residues.

The sample was CD4+ T cells from blood, cultured in vitro, taken about 7 months after SARS-CoV-2 vaccination. This clonotype was sampled from a human donor who had recovered from COVID-19. The chain employs TRBV10-1 and TRBJ2-5, with D perhaps matching TRBD2 (6 bases). CDR3 in DNA: TGCGCCAGCAGTGCCGGGGGGACCCAGTACTTC. Amino acids: CASSAGGTQYF.